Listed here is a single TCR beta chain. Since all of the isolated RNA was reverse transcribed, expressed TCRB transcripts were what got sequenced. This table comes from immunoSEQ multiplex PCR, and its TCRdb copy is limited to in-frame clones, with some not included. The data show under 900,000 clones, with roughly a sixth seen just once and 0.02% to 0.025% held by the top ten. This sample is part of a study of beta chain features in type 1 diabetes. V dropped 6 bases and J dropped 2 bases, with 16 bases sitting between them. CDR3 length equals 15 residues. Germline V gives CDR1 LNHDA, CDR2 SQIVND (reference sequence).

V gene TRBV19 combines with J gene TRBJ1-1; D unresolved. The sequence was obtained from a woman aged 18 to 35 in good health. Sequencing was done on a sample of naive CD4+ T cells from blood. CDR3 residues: CASSHHEAGNTEAFF. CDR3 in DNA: TGTGCCAGTAGCCACCACGAGGCGGGCAACACTGAAGCTTTCTTT.